Below are 9 T cell receptor beta chains sequenced from a single sample in a study of cytomegalovirus exposure and HLA in healthy donors. The PCR employed 60 Vbeta primers together with 13 Jbeta primers. Clones were read by immunoSEQ multiplex PCR, and TCRdb kept only the in-frame ones, dropping some. The sample consists of some 70,000 clones, roughly four fifths of them appearing once. Input material: PBMCs. The receptors derive from a man younger than 30 in good health and CMV-seronegative.

The rearrangement links TRBV6-6 to TRBJ2-7; 7 nucleotides agree with TRBD1. The germline CDR1 and CDR2 sequences are MNHNY and SVGAGI (reference sequence). The junction had 16 bases not matched to a gene; V was cut back by 5 bases and J by 6 bases. The CDR3 has 16 residues. Here the CDR3 reads CASSSRTGWAGLEQYF. The CDR3 bases are TGTGCCAGCAGTAGTCGGACAGGTTGGGCTGGCCTCGAGCAGTACTTC.

This clone has only one observation. This chain links TRBV6-6 with TRBJ2-1; 7 bases agree with TRBD1. J was trimmed by 8 bases and V by 11 bases; bases with no gene match: 12. Germline CDR1 reads MNHNY; CDR2 reads SVGAGI (reference sequence). CDR3 length: 13 amino acids. DNA for the CDR3: TGTGCCGGTCGGGACAGTAATAAGGATGAGCAGTTCTTC. Protein sequence: CAGRDSNKDEQFF.

The chain recombines TRBV25-1 with TRBJ2-5; weak D call: TRBD1 (6 bases). This CDR3 is built from 13 residues. Germline V gene data show CDR1 as MGHDK and CDR2 as SYGVNS. Trimming removed 5 bases at V and 5 bases at J, with 12 bases between. The CDR3 here is CASSTWGLETQYF. As DNA, the CDR3 is TGTGCCAGCAGTACGTGGGGGCTGGAGACCCAGTACTTC.

This clone is a singleton in its sample. The chain uses TRBV6-6 and TRBJ2-7, with 9 bases fitting TRBD1. Germline V gene lookup returns CDR1 MNHNY and CDR2 SVGAGI (reference sequence). The CDR3 is 12 amino acids. Germline trimming cut 9 bases from V and 3 bases from J; bases unmatched to any gene: 3. CDR3 in amino acids: CASRDRVYEQYF. DNA for the CDR3: TGTGCCAGTAGGGACAGGGTCTACGAGCAGTACTTC.

The chain links TRBV25-1 to TRBJ1-2; possibly TRBD1 for D (5 bases). V was shortened by 2 bases and J by 4 bases, with 17 bases between the two germline ends. Germline-derived CDR1 and CDR2 are MGHDK and SYGVNS. The CDR3 has 16 amino acids. CDR3 loop: CASSESARDWGYGYTF. In DNA, the CDR3 is TGTGCCAGCAGTGAAAGTGCTCGGGACTGGGGCTATGGCTACACCTTC.

The chain is built from TRBV5-6 and TRBJ2-7, with D possibly being TRBD2 (6 bases). Germline V CDR1 and CDR2: SGHDT, YYEEEE. V was trimmed by 0 bases and J by 6 bases, leaving 16 bases between them. This CDR3 region has 15 residues. The CDR3 coding sequence is TGTGCCAGCAGCTTGGCAGGAGGGTCTCCCCTCGAGCAGTACTTC. Its protein product is CASSLAGGSPLEQYF.

The chain is built from TRBV7-2 and TRBJ2-1, with 14 bases identical to TRBD2. CDR3 length: 16 residues. Germline V gene lookup returns CDR1 SGHTA and CDR2 FQGNSA. The V gene end was trimmed by 4 bases and the J gene end by 4 bases; junction bases not matched to a gene: 3. The CDR3 DNA is TGTGCCAGCAGCTCGGGACTAGCGGGGGTATACAATGAGCAGTTCTTC. As protein: CASSSGLAGVYNEQFF.

This clone came up once. No DNA is shown, since the ends of the CDR3 on it are uncertain; the CDR3 is the one TCRdb lists. This rearrangement joins TRBV5-3 to TRBJ1-4; TRBD1, as called in the table, went unchecked against the DNA. TRBV5-3 falls under the ORF class, with uncertain function. With termini counted, the CDR3 has 16 amino acids. The CDR3: CARSLDWTGGLKNCFF.

The rearrangement links TRBV6-4 to TRBJ2-1; possible D gene TRBD2, 6 bases. V lost 4 bases, J lost 4 bases, and 8 bases lay in between. This CDR3 spans 13 amino acids. Looked up from germline, CDR1 is MRHNA and CDR2 is SNTAGT. The CDR3 nucleotides are TGTGCCAGCAGTGCGGGAGAGTACAATGAGCAGTTCTTC. This sequence encodes CASSAGEYNEQFF.